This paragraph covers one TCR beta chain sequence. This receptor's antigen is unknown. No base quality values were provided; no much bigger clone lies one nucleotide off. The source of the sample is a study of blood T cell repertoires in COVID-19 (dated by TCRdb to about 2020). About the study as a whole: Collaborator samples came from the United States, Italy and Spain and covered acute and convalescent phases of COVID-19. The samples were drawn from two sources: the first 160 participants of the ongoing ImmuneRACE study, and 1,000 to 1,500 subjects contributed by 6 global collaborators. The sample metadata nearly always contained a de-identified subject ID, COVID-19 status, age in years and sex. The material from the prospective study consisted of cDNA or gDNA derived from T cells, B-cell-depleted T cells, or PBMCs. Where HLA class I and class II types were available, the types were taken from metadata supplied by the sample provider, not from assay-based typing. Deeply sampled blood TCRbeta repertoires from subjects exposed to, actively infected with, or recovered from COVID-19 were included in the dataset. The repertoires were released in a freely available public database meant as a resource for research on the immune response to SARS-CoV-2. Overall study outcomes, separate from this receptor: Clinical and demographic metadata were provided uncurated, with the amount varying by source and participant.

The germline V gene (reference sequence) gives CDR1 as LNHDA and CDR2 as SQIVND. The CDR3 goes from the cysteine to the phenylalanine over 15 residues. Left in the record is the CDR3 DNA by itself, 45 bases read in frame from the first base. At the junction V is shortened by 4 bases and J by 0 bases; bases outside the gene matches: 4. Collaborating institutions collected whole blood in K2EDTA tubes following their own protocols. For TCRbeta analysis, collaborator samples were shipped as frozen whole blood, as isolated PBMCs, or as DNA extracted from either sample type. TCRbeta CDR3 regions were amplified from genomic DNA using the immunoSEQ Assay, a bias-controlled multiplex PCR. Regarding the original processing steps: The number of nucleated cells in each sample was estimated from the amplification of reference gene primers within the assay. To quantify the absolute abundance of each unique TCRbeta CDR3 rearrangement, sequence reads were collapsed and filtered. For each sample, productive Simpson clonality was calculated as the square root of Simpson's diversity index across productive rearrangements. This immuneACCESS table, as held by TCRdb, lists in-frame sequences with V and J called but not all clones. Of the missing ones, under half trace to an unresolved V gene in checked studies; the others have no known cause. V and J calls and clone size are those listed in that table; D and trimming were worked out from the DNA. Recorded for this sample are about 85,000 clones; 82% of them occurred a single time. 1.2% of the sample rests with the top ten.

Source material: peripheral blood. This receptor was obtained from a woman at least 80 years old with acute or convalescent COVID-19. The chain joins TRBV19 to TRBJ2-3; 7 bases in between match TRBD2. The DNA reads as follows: TGTGCCAGTAGTAGGACTAGTGCTAGCACAGATACGCAGTATTTT. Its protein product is CASSRTSASTDTQYF.